Listed below are T cell receptor beta chains from one sample, sequenced in a study of blood T cells in healthy people across ages. From the 5' RACE reads, TCRdb called clonotypes with MiXCR, one entry per CDR3 protein. The sample carries some 730,000 distinct CDR3 sequences, about 24% recorded once. Sequencing input: blood. The receptors here all came from a man in his 70s in good health. CDR3s include the opening cysteine and the closing phenylalanine or tryptophan. D genes are given only for firm matches. Clone size is stated in some rows and not others, as once, few, many or a class when expanded.

d_call	cdr3_length	v_call	j_call	clone_size	cdr3_aa	cdr3_nt
.	15	TRBV5-6	TRBJ2-7	.	CASSFRAYRSYEQYF	TGTGCCAGCAGCTTCCGGGCCTATCGTTCCTACGAGCAGTACTTC
.	16	TRBV6-1	TRBJ1-1	.	CASSEEGWRGGTEAFF	TGTGCCAGCAGTGAAGAGGGATGGAGGGGTGGTACTGAAGCTTTCTTT
.	13	TRBV5-1	TRBJ1-4	few	CASSADSNEKLFF	TGCGCCAGCAGCGCGGACAGCAATGAAAAACTGTTTTTT
.	11	TRBV6-5	TRBJ2-7	many	CASSDSYEQYF	TGTGCCAGCAGTGACTCCTACGAGCAGTACTTC
TRBD1	15	TRBV7-2	TRBJ1-1	few	CASSLARQGGTEAFF	TGTGCCAGCAGCTTAGCGAGACAGGGTGGCACTGAAGCTTTCTTT
TRBD1	16	TRBV18	TRBJ2-5	.	CASSPTGGGPQRTQYF	TGTGCCAGCTCCCCGACAGGGGGGGGACCTCAGAGGACCCAGTACTTC
.	14	TRBV2	TRBJ2-3	many	CASSPSGVTDTQYF	TGTGCCAGCAGTCCGTCGGGGGTCACAGATACGCAGTATTTT
.	18	TRBV3-1	TRBJ2-5	.	CASSQDGRRGGRGETQYF	TGTGCCAGCAGCCAAGATGGGCGGCGAGGCGGTAGAGGAGAGACCCAGTACTTC
.	16	TRBV7-6	TRBJ1-3	.	CASSLGRGGMGNTIYF	TGTGCCAGCAGCTTAGGTCGGGGCGGAATGGGAAACACCATATATTTT
.	14	TRBV12-3/TRBV12-4	TRBJ2-3	few	CASSFGGGADAQYF	.
.	15	TRBV28	TRBJ2-1	.	CASSLSAGYYNEQFF	TGTGCCAGCAGTTTATCAGCGGGTTACTACAATGAGCAGTTCTTC
.	16	TRBV5-5	TRBJ1-6	few	CASSLQGLSYNSPLHF	TGTGCCAGCAGCTTGCAGGGCCTTTCTTATAATTCACCCCTCCACTTT
.	14	TRBV27	TRBJ1-5	many	CASSLGWGNQPQHF	TGTGCCAGCAGTTTAGGGTGGGGGAATCAGCCCCAGCATTTT
.	14	TRBV4-1	TRBJ1-4	few	CASSQDLDGEKLFF	TGCGCCAGCAGCCAAGATCTGGATGGCGAAAAACTGTTTTTT
.	15	TRBV5-1	TRBJ2-1	.	CASSLGALQNNEQFF	TGCGCCAGCAGCTTGGGCGCATTGCAAAACAATGAGCAGTTCTTC
TRBD1	14	TRBV20-1	TRBJ1-6	.	CSASEDRVNSPLHF	TGCAGTGCTAGTGAGGACAGGGTAAATTCACCCCTCCACTTT
.	15	TRBV6-5	TRBJ1-2	.	CASSGTDGVYYGYTF	TGTGCCAGCAGTGGGACGGATGGGGTGTACTATGGCTACACCTTC
TRBD1	14	TRBV2	TRBJ1-1	.	CASSNGQGYTEAFF	TGTGCCAGCAGTAACGGACAGGGATACACTGAAGCTTTCTTT
.	16	TRBV4-3	TRBJ2-3	few	CASSQAQRTAADTQYF	TGCGCCAGCAGCCAAGCCCAGAGGACCGCCGCAGATACGCAGTATTTT
TRBD2	14	TRBV10-3	TRBJ2-2	.	CAISDPGGTGELFF	TGTGCCATCAGTGACCCCGGGGGGACCGGGGAGCTGTTTTTT
TRBD2	16	TRBV10-3	TRBJ2-5	.	CAISDTFAGGGEAQYF	TGTGCCATCAGCGATACCTTTGCGGGGGGAGGGGAGGCCCAGTACTTC
TRBD2	14	TRBV24-1	TRBJ2-1	few	CASSGRGSIREQFF	TGTGCCAGCAGTGGTCGCGGGAGTATTCGTGAGCAGTTCTTC
TRBD1	15	TRBV19	TRBJ2-5	few	CASSIGRSGGETQYF	TGTGCCAGTAGTATAGGCCGGTCAGGGGGAGAGACCCAGTACTTC
TRBD1	13	TRBV5-6	TRBJ2-1	.	CASSWGQPNEQFF	TGTGCCAGCAGCTGGGGACAGCCTAATGAGCAGTTCTTC
.	13	TRBV25-1	TRBJ1-2	.	CASIGTGYYGYTF	TGTGCCAGCATCGGAACGGGTTACTATGGCTACACCTTC
.	16	TRBV5-1	TRBJ2-1	.	CASSQDDRSSYNEQFF	TGCGCCAGCAGCCAAGATGACAGGAGCTCCTACAATGAGCAGTTCTTC
.	15	TRBV25-1	TRBJ2-4	few	CASSSITGTQNIQYF	TGTGCCAGCAGTTCAATTACCGGGACACAAAACATTCAGTACTTC
TRBD2	16	TRBV5-1	TRBJ2-1	once	CASSLEGGVIYNEQFF	TGCGCCAGCAGCTTAGAGGGAGGGGTAATTTACAATGAGCAGTTCTTC
.	13	TRBV3-1	TRBJ1-1	.	CASSRLGPREAFF	TGTGCCAGCAGCCGCCTGGGGCCCCGTGAAGCTTTCTTT